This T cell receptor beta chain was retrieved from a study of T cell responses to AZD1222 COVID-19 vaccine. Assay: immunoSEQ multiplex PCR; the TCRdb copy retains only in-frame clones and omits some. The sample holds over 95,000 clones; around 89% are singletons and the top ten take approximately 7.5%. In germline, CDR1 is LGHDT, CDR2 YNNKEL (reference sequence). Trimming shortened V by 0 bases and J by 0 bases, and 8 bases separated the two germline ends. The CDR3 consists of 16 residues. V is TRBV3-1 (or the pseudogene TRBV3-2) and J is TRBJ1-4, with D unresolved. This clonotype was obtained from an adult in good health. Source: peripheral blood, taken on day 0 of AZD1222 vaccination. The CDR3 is CASSQDGDSTNEKLFF. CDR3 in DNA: TGTGCCAGCAGCCAAGACGGCGACTCAACTAATGAAAAACTGTTTTTT.